This is a list of T cell receptor beta chains from one sample in a study of vaccination and CD4 T cells after COVID-19. One entry per CDR3 protein, called by TCRdb with MiXCR from the PCR reads. The sample comprises just under 20,000 distinct CDR3 sequences, over 40% of which are singletons, and around 2.6% rests with the top ten. These receptors' antigens are unknown. Sequenced here: CD4+ T cells from blood, cultured in vitro, sampled after SARS-CoV-2 vaccination. The receptor set was obtained from a human donor who had recovered from COVID-19. Each CDR3 is given with its conserved first and last residue. Only part of the rows carry a size: once, few, many, or a class if the clone is expanded.

abundance,v_gene,CDR3aa
.,TRBV19,CASSIDTMNTEAFF
.,TRBV7-9,CASSQGNTEAFF
few,TRBV20-1,CSALHRDEQYF
.,TRBV20-1,CSAPKAGYSNQPQHF
.,TRBV15,CATSRGLRTEETQYF
few,TRBV20-1,CSARDPTGPADTQYF
.,TRBV6-2/TRBV6-3,CASSDPGQGNSYEQYF
.,TRBV20-1,CSARATWHEQFF
.,TRBV20-1,CSASLELAGGRRFF
.,TRBV6-1,CASSTTGEGSPLHF
.,TRBV5-5,CASSWAGDETQYF
.,TRBV15,CATAIGGRVEDTQYF
few,TRBV20-1,CSASSGAGYTF
.,TRBV6-2/TRBV6-3,CASSYGGGRSNQPQHF
few,TRBV7-8,CASSRGGTRNSPLHF
.,TRBV6-2/TRBV6-3,CASRVQGAVNTEAFF
.,TRBV20-1,CSAGTGGVNEQFF
once,TRBV20-1,CSATLPGTPLLRPQHF
.,TRBV6-2/TRBV6-3,CASSNSGRAYEQYF
.,TRBV11-3,CASSLGGQRETQYF
few,TRBV27,CASSLRGGRGNQPQHF
few,TRBV20-1,CSAKSGAPNQPQHF
.,TRBV20-1,CSARVFFGTARAETQYF
.,TRBV20-1,CSARLWLLGVGSTYEQYF
.,TRBV15,CATSRPSGASTDTQYF
once,TRBV7-2,CASSPQTSDPYEQYF
.,TRBV7-2,CASSPQNTGELFF
few,TRBV25-1,CASSLGQPYGYTF
.,TRBV7-8,CASSLTPRGVLNTGELFF
.,TRBV11-3,CASSPQGRDTEAFF
.,TRBV7-2,CASSPSYGNYGYTF
few,TRBV6-5,CASSYSVHQPQHF
.,TRBV10-1,CASSVTSGKTGTQYF
once,TRBV7-2,CASSWGRGAYEQYF
few,TRBV10-2,CASSPSSGGLTDTQYF
.,TRBV7-8,CASTRAPNYGYTF
.,TRBV27,CASSSDSGDTQYF
.,TRBV20-1,CSARSTVSTDTQYF
.,TRBV6-5,CASSYFGGMNTEAFF
.,TRBV19,CASSTPGLSNQPQHF
few,TRBV7-8,CASSNVNPGAPDYEQYF
.,TRBV7-2,CASSLKGQGSHEQYF
.,TRBV20-1,CSASPGTARPNEKLFF
.,TRBV25-1,CASSGTVYEQYF
.,TRBV7-2,CASSLTGVNTEAFF
few,TRBV27,CASSLRVPDRGIAGSQPQHF